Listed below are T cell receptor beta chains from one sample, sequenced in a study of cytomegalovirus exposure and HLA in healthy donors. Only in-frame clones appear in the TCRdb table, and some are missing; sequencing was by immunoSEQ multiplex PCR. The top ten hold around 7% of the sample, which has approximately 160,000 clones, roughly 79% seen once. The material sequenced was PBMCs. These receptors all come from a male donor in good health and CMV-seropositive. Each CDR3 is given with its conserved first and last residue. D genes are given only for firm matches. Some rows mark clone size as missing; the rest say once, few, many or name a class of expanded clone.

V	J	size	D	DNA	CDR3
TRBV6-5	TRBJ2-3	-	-	TGTGCCAGCGGTCGCGGGGCTAGCACAGATACGCAGTATTTT	CASGRGASTDTQYF
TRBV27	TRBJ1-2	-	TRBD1	TGTGCCAGCAAAATACAGGGGGGTTACTATGGCTACACCTTC	CASKIQGGYYGYTF
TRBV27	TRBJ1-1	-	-	TGTGCCAGCAGTTTATCGCCCCTCGTGGGGAGGGCCTCGGAAACTGAAGCTTTCTTT	CASSLSPLVGRASETEAFF
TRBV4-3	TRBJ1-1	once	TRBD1	TGCGCCAGCAGCCAACAACAGGGGCTTCCTGGTGAAGCTTTCTTT	CASSQQQGLPGEAFF
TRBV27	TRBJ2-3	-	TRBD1	TGTGCCAGCAGTGGGTCAGGGGGAGCCTACACAGATACGCAGTATTTT	CASSGSGGAYTDTQYF
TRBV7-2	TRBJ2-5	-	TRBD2	TGTGCCAGCAGCTTGGCACTAGCGGGGGGGCTGGGGACCCAGTACTTC	CASSLALAGGLGTQYF
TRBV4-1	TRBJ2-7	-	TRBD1	TGCGCCAGCAGCACAGGGGCTCAGCAGTACTTC	CASSTGAQQYF
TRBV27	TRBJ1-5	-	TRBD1	TGTGCCAGCAGTTTCTCCGGGACAGATAGCAATCAGCCCCAGCATTTT	CASSFSGTDSNQPQHF
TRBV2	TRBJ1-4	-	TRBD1	TGTGCCAGCAGTAGTGGGCAGGGGGGTGAAAAACTGTTTTTT	CASSSGQGGEKLFF
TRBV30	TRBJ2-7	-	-	TGTGCCTGGAGTGTCGGAGTCTCCATCCTTTACGAGCAGTACTTC	CAWSVGVSILYEQYF
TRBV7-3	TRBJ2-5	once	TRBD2	TGTGCCAGCAGCTCCGGGACTAGCGGGGGGGCAGAGACCCAGTACTTC	CASSSGTSGGAETQYF
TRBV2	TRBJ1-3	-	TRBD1	TGTGCCAGCAGCGGACAGGCTATCTCTGGAAACACCATATATTTT	CASSGQAISGNTIYF
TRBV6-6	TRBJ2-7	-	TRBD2	TGTGCCAGCAGTCCCCACGGGCGGGGGGCCTACGAGCAGTACTTC	CASSPHGRGAYEQYF
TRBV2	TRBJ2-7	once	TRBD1	TGTGCCAGCAGTGCACGCCGGGACAGGGGGCAAAAGCAGTACTTC	CASSARRDRGQKQYF
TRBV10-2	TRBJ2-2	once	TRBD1	TGCGCCAGCAGATACGGACAGGGGGCGAACACCGGGGAGCTGTTTTTT	CASRYGQGANTGELFF
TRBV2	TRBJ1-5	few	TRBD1	TGTGCCAGCAGCGTCGACTACAGGGGAGGAAAAGCCCAGCATTTT	CASSVDYRGGKAQHF
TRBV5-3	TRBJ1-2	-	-	TGTGCCAGAAGCCCCTTCGGGAGGGGTGGGGTAGCCTATGGCTACACCTTC	CARSPFGRGGVAYGYTF
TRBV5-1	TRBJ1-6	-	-	TGCGCCAGCAGCTTGGCGGGGGGCCTAAATTCACCCCTCCACTTT	CASSLAGGLNSPLHF
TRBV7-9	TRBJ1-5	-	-	TGTGCCAGCAGCACGCCGGACAGCGATAATCAGCCCCAGCATTTT	CASSTPDSDNQPQHF
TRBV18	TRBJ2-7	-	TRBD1	TGTGCCAGCTCACCGGGGGACAGATCCTACGAGCAGTACTTC	CASSPGDRSYEQYF
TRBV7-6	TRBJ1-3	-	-	TGTGCCAGCAGCCGGGACACTTTAAGGAACACCATATATTTT	CASSRDTLRNTIYF
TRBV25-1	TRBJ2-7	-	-	TGTGCCAGCAGTGAATCGAGCTACGAGCAGTACTTC	CASSESSYEQYF
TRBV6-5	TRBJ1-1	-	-	TGTGCCACCTCGGGGGGGAGTGAAGCTTTCTTT	CATSGGSEAFF
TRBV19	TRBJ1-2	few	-	TGTGCCAGTAACGTCCCAGGCCGGGGTTATGGCTACACCTTC	CASNVPGRGYGYTF
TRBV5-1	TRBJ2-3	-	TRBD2	TGCGCCAGCAGCCCGGGGACTAGCGGGGGGGCTATAACAGATACGCAGTATTTT	CASSPGTSGGAITDTQYF
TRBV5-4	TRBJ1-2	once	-	TGTGCCAGCACCGCCTCGGGGGGGCTTCGTAATGGCTACACCTTC	CASTASGGLRNGYTF
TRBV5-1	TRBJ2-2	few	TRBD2	TGCGCCAGCAGCTGGACTAGCGGGGGGGCCGGGGAGCTGTTTTTT	CASSWTSGGAGELFF
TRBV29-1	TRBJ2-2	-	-	TGCAGCGTCGGCCAGGGGCCGAACCTGGCCGGGGAGCTGTTTTTT	CSVGQGPNLAGELFF
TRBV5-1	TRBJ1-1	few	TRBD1	TGCGCCAGCAGCTTGGCGAACCCCGACAGGGCTGAAGCTTTCTTT	CASSLANPDRAEAFF
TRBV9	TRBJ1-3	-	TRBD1	TGTGCCAGCAGCGTACACCAGGGACAGCCCTCTGGAAACACCATATATTTT	CASSVHQGQPSGNTIYF
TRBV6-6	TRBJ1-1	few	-	TGTGCCAGCATTCCTCGGGGGGTAGTGAACACTGAAGCTTTCTTT	CASIPRGVVNTEAFF